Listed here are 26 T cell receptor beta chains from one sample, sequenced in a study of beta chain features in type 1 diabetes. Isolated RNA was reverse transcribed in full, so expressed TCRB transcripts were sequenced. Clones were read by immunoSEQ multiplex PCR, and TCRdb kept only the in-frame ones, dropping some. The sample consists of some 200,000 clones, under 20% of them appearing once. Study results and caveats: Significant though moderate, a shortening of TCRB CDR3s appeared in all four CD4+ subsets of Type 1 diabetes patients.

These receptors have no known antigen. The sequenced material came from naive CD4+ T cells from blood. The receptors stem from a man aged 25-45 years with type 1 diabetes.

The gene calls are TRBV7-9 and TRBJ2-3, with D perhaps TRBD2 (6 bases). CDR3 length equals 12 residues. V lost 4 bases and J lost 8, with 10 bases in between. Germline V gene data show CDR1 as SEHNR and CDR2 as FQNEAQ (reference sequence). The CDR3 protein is CASSSLTSTQYF. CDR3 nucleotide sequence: TGTGCCAGCAGCTCTTTGACTAGTACGCAGTATTTT.

The CDR3, as DNA: TGTGCCAGCAGCTTCACTAGCATCGAGCAGTACTTC. The encoded protein is CASSFTSIEQYF. The chain links TRBV7-2 to TRBJ2-7; D is perhaps TRBD2 (6 bases). V was pared by 3 bases and J by 6 bases, with 9 bases between. The CDR3 loop spans 12 amino acids. In germline, CDR1 is SGHTA, CDR2 FQGNSA.

Written as DNA, the CDR3 is TGTGCCAGCAGCCCACGACAGGGACGGGCTAATGAAAAACTGTTTTTT. Its protein is CASSPRQGRANEKLFF. V is TRBV28 and J is TRBJ1-4, with 7 bases fitting TRBD1. Unmatched junction bases numbered 10, after V lost 6 bases and J lost 3 bases. The CDR3 contains 16 residues. Germline assignment: CDR1 MDHEN and CDR2 SYDVKM.

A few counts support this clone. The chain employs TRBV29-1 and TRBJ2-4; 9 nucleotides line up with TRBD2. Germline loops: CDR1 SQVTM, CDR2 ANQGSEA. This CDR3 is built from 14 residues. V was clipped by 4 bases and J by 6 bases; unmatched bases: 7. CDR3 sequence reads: CSVVTASGTNIQYF. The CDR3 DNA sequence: TGCAGCGTTGTAACGGCTAGCGGGACAAACATTCAGTACTTC.

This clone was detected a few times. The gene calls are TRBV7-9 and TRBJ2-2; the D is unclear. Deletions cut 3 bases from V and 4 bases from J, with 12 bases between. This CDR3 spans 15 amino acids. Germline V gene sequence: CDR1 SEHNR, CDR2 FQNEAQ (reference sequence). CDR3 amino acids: CASSFSGLVTGELFF. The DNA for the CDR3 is TGTGCCAGCAGCTTTTCGGGCCTTGTCACCGGGGAGCTGTTTTTT.

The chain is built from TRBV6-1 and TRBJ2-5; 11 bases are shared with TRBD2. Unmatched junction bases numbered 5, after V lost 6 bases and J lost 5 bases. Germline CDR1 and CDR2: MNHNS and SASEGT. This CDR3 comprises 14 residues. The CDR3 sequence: CASRVLAGVETQYF. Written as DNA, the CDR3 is TGTGCCAGCAGAGTACTAGCGGGAGTTGAGACCCAGTACTTC.

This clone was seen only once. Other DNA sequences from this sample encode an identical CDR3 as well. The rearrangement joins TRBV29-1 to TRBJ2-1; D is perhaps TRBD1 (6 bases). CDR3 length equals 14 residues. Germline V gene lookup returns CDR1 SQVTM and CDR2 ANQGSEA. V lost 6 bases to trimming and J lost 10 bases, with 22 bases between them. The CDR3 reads CSVLRQDKVGEQFF. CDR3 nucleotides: TGCAGCGTGCTCCGACAGGATAAGGTTGGGGAGCAGTTCTTC.

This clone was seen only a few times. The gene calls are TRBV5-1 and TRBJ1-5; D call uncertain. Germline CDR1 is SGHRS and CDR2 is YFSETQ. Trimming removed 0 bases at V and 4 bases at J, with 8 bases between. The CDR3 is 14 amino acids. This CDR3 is CASSLGLGNQPQHF. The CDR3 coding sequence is TGCGCCAGCAGCTTGGGTCTGGGTAATCAGCCCCAGCATTTT.

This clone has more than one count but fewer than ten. CDR3 sequence: CASSLARSDTQYF. In nucleotides, the CDR3 is TGTGCCAGCAGCTTAGCCCGATCAGATACGCAGTATTTT. The V call is TRBV7-2, the J call TRBJ2-3; no firm D call. V shed 0 bases and J shed 4 bases, with 5 bases lying between them. The germline gives CDR1 SGHTA, CDR2 FQGNSA. The CDR3 consists of 13 residues.

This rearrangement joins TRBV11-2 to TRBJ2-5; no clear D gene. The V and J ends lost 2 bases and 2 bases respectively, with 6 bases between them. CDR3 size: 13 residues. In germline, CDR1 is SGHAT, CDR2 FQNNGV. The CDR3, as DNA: TGTGCCAGCAGCTTACGACGGCAAGAGACCCAGTACTTC. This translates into CASSLRRQETQYF.

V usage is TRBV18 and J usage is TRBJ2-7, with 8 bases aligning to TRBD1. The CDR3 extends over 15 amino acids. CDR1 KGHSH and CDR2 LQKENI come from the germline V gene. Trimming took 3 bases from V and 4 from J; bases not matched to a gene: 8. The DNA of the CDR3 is TGTGCCAGCTCACCCCCGGACAGGGCATCGTACGAGCAGTACTTC. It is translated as CASSPPDRASYEQYF. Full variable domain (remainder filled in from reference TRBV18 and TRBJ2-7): NAGVMQNPRHLVRRRGQEARLRCSPMKGHSHVYWYRQLPEEGLKFMVYLQKENIIDESGMPKERFSAEFPKEGPSILRIQQVVRGDSAAYFCASSPPDRASYEQYFGPGTRLTVT.

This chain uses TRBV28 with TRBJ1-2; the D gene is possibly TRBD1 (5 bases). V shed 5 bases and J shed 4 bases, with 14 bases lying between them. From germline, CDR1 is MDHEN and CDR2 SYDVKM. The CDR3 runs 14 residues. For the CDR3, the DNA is TGTGCCAGCAGTCTCCCAGTGGGGGGCTATGGCTACACCTTC. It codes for CASSLPVGGYGYTF.

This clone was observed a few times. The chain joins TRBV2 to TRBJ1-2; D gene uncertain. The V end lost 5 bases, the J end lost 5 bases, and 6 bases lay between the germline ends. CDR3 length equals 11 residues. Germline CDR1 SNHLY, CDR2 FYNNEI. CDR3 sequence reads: CASSLRYGYTF. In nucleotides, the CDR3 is TGTGCCAGCAGTCTCCGGTATGGCTACACCTTC.

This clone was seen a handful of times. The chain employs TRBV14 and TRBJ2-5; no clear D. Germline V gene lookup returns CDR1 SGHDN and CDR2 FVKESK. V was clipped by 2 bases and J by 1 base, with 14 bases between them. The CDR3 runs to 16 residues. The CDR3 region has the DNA TGTGCCAGCAGCCAATCTCTTGGGCAGTCCCAAGAGACCCAGTACTTC. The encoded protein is CASSQSLGQSQETQYF.

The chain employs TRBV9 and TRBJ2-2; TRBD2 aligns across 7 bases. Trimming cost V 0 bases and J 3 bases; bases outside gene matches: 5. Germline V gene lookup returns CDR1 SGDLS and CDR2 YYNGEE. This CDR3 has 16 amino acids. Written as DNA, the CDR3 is TGTGCCAGCAGCGTAGCTTCTAGCGGTTACACCGGGGAGCTGTTTTTT. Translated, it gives CASSVASSGYTGELFF.

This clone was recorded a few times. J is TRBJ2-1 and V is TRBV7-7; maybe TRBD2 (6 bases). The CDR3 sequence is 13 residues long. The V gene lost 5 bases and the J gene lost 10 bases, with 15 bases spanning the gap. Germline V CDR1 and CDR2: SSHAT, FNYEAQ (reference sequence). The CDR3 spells CASSQQQGGEQFF. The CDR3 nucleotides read TGTGCCAGCAGCCAGCAGCAGGGAGGAGAGCAGTTCTTC.

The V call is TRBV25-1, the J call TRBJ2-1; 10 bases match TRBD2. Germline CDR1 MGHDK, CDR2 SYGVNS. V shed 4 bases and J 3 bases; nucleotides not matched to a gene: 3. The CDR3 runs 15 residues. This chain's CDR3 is CASSVASGSYNEQFF. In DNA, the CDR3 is TGTGCCAGCAGTGTAGCTAGCGGGAGCTACAATGAGCAGTTCTTC.

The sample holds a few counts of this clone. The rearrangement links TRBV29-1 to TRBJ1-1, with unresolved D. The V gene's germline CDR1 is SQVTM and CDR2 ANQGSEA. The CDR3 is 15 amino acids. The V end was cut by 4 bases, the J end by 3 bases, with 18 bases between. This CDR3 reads CSVGLTGKSDTEAFF. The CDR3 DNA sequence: TGCAGCGTTGGTTTGACTGGCAAAAGCGACACTGAAGCTTTCTTT. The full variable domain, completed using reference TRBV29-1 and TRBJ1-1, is SAVISQKPSRDICQRGTSLTIQCQVDSQVTMMFWYRQQPGQSLTLIATANQGSEATYESGFVIDKFPISRPNLTFSTLTVSNMSPEDSSIYLCSVGLTGKSDTEAFFGQGTRLTVV.

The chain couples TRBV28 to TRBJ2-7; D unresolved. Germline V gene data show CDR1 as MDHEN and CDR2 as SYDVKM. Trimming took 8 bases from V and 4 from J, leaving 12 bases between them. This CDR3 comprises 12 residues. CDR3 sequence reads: CASGNLRYEQYF. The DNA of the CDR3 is TGTGCCAGCGGTAATCTGCGTTACGAGCAGTACTTC.

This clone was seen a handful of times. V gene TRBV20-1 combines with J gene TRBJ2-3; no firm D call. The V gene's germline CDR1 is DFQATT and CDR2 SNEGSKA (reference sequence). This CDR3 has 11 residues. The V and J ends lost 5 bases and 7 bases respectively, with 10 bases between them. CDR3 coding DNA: TGCAGTGCTCCTAGTCCCTATACGCAGTATTTT. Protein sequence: CSAPSPYTQYF.

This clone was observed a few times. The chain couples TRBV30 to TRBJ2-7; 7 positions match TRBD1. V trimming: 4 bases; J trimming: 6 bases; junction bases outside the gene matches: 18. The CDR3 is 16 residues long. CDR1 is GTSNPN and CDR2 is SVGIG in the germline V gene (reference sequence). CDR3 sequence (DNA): TGTGCCTGGACAACTACGCATAACAGGGGTTCGGGCGAGCAGTACTTC. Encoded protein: CAWTTTHNRGSGEQYF.

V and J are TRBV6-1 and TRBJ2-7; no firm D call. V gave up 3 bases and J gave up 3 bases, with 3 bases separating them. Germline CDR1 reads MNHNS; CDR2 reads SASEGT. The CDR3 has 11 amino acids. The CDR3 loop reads CASSDLYEQYF. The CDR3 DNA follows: TGTGCCAGCAGTGACCTCTACGAGCAGTACTTC.

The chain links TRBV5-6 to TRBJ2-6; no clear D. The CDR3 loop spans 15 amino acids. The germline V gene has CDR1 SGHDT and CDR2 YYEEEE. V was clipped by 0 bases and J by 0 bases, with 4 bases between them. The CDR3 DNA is TGTGCCAGCAGCTTGGGCGTCTCTGGGGCCAACGTCCTGACTTTC. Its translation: CASSLGVSGANVLTF. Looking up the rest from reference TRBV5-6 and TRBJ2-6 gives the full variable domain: DAGVTQSPTHLIKTRGQQVTLRCSPKSGHDTVSWYQQALGQGPQFIFQYYEEEERQRGNFPDRFSGHQFPNYSSELNVNALLLGDSALYLCASSLGVSGANVLTFGAGSRLTVL.

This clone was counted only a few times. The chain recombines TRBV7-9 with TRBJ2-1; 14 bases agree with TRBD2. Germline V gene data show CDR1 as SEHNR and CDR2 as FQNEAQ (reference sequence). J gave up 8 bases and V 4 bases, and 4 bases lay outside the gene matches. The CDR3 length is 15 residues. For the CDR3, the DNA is TGTGCCAGCAGCTCCGGGACTAGCGGGAGCTATGAGCAGTTCTTC. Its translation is CASSSGTSGSYEQFF.

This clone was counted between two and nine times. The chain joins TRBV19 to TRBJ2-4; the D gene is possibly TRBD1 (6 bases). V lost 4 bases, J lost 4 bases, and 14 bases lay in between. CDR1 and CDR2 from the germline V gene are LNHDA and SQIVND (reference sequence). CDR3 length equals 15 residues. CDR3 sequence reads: CASSTAQDSKNIQYF. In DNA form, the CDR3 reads TGTGCCAGTAGTACCGCACAGGACAGTAAAAACATTCAGTACTTC. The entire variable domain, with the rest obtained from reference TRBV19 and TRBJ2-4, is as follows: DGGITQSPKYLFRKEGQNVTLSCEQNLNHDAMYWYRQDPGQGLRLIYYSQIVNDFQKGDIAEGYSVSREKKESFPLTVTSAQKNPTAFYLCASSTAQDSKNIQYFGAGTRLSVL.

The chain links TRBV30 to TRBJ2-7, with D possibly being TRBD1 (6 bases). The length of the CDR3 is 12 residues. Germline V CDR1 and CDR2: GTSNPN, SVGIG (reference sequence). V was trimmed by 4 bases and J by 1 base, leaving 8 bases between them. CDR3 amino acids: CAWKGVSYEQYF. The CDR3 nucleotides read TGTGCCTGGAAGGGGGTATCCTACGAGCAGTACTTC.